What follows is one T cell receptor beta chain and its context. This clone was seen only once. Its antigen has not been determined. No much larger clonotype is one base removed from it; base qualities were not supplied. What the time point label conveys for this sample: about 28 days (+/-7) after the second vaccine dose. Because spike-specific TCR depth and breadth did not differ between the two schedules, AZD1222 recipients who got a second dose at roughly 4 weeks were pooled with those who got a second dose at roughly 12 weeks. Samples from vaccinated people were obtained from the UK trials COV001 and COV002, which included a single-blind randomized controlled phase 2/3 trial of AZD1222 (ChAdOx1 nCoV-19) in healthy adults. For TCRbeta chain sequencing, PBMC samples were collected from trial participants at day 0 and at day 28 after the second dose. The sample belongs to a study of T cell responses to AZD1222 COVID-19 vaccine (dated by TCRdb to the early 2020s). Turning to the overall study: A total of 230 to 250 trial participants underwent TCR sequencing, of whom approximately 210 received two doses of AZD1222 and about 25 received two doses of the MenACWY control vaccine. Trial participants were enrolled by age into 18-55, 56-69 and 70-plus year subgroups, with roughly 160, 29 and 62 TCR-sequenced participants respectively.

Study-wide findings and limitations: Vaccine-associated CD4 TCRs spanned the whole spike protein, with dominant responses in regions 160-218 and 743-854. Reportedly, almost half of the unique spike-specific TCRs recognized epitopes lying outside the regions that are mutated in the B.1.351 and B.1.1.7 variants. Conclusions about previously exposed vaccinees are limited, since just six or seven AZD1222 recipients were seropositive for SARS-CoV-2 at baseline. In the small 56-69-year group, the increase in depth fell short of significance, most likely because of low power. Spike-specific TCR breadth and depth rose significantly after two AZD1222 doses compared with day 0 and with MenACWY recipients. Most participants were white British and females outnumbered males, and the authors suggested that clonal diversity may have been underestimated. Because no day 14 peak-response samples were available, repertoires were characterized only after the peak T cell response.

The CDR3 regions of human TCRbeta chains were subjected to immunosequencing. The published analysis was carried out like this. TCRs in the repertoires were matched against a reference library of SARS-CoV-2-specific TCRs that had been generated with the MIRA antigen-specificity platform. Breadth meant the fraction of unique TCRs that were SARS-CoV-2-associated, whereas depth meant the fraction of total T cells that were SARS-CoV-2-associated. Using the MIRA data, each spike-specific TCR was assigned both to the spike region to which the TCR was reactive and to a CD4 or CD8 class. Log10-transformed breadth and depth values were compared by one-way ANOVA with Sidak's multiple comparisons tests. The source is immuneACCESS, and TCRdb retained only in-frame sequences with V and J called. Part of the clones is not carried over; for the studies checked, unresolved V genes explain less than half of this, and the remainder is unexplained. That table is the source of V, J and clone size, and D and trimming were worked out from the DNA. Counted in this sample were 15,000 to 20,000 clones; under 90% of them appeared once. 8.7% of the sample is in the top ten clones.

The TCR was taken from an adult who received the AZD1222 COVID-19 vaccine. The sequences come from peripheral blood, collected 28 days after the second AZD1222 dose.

This receptor has the CDR3 CASSLDRRFPAGYTF. DNA sequence: TGTGCCAGCTCACTGGACAGGAGGTTTCCAGCGGGCTACACCTTC. Recombination joined TRBV18 with TRBJ1-2, and 7 bases in between align with TRBD1. The germline V gene gives CDR1 as KGHSH and CDR2 as LQKENI. Germline trimming: 4 bases from V, 8 bases from J; junction bases outside gene matches: 13. The CDR3 contains 15 residues, cysteine and phenylalanine counted. Only the CDR3 DNA is retained, 45 bases long and in frame from the first base.